A selection of T cell receptor beta chains follows, all from one sample in a study of blood T cell repertoires in COVID-19. TCRdb's table, derived via immunoSEQ multiplex PCR, lists solely in-frame clones and lacks some. Found here are 100,000 to 150,000 clones, around nine tenths of them singletons; the top ten hold more than 2%. Sequenced input: peripheral blood. These receptors were obtained from a woman between 50 and 59 years old with acute or convalescent COVID-19. The CDR3 runs from the conserved cysteine through the conserved F or W. The D gene is left open where the match is weak. Clone sizes are given selectively: once, few, many, or a class where the clone is expanded.

>.|.|TRBV7-8|TRBJ1-2
TGTGCCAGCAGCCCAGGGGCAGGCCCCCACTATGGCTACACCTTC
CASSPGAGPHYGYTF
>.|.|TRBV21-1|TRBJ1-5
TGTGCCAGCAGTACAGGGGTTCTCCAGCCCCAGCATTTT
CASSTGVLQPQHF
>.|TRBD1|TRBV19|TRBJ1-5
TGTGCCAGTAGCGGGACAGGGGGGGATCAGCCCCAGCATTTT
CASSGTGGDQPQHF
>.|TRBD2|TRBV5-1|TRBJ2-1
TGCGCCAGCAGCTCCTTTGCTAGCGGGGGATACAATGAGCAGTTCTTC
CASSSFASGGYNEQFF
>.|.|TRBV7-3|TRBJ2-1
TGTGCCAGCAGCTTCTTCGCGTTCGGTGAGCAGTTCTTC
CASSFFAFGEQFF
>.|.|TRBV6-2/TRBV6-3|TRBJ2-1
TGTGCCAGCAGCTTTGCTGAGACGGGTGAGCAGTTCTTC
CASSFAETGEQFF
>.|.|TRBV7-9|TRBJ1-6
TGTGCCAGCAGCTTAGTGGCACCGAATTCACCCCTCCACTTT
CASSLVAPNSPLHF
>once|.|TRBV6-2/TRBV6-3|TRBJ2-3
TGTGCCAGCAGTCCCCGGGGGTCGGGAGCAGATACGCAGTATTTT
CASSPRGSGADTQYF
>.|TRBD1|TRBV3-1/TRBV3-2|TRBJ1-1
TGTGCCAGCAGCCCCACGAATTCTATGGGACAGAGCAACACTGAAGCTTTCTTT
CASSPTNSMGQSNTEAFF
>.|.|TRBV29-1|TRBJ1-3
TGCAGCGTTGAAGAGGCACAGGGCACCTCTGGAAACACCATATATTTT
CSVEEAQGTSGNTIYF
>.|TRBD1|TRBV7-8|TRBJ1-2
TGTGCCAGCAGCTTAGGAGGGACAGGTTATGGCTACACCTTC
CASSLGGTGYGYTF
>.|.|TRBV20-1|TRBJ1-2
TGCAGTGCTAGAGACAGCTATGGCTACACCTTC
CSARDSYGYTF
>.|TRBD2|TRBV2|TRBJ2-7
TGTGCCAGCAGATATGGACTAGCGCTACAAGTGGTAGAGTACTTC
CASRYGLALQVVEYF
>.|.|TRBV2|TRBJ2-2
TGTGCCAGCAGTGGCGGGACCGGTACCGGGGAGCTGTTTTTT
CASSGGTGTGELFF
>.|TRBD1|TRBV19|TRBJ1-1
TGTGCCAGTAGTATAGCCCCCGGCAGGGGGCGAACTGAAGCTTTCTTT
CASSIAPGRGRTEAFF
>.|.|TRBV5-5|TRBJ2-1
TGTGCCAGCAGCTTGGTTGGGGCCAATGAGCAGTTCTTC
CASSLVGANEQFF
>.|.|TRBV29-1|TRBJ1-1
TGCAGCTTCCTTGGGGGGTACACTGAAGCTTTCTTT
CSFLGGYTEAFF
>.|.|TRBV7-9|TRBJ1-1
TGTGCCAGCAGCGCTCAAAGCGCTGAAGCTTTCTTT
CASSAQSAEAFF
>.|TRBD1|TRBV10-3|TRBJ2-2
TGTGCCATCAGTGAACAGGGGGTCCCCGGGGAGCTGTTTTTT
CAISEQGVPGELFF
>.|.|TRBV15|TRBJ1-5
TGTGCCACCAGCAGTGCCCAGTCTTATAGCAATCAGCCCCAGCATTTT
CATSSAQSYSNQPQHF
>.|.|TRBV6-5|TRBJ1-6
TGTGCCGCAAGGCGGAGCTCCTATAATTCACCCCTCCACTTT
CAARRSSYNSPLHF
>.|.|TRBV2|TRBJ1-1
TGTGCCAGCAATTCGGTGTTCGGTGAAGCTTTCTTT
CASNSVFGEAFF
>many|.|TRBV11-3|TRBJ1-5
TGTGCCAGCGGTGGCCCCTGGTCCCAGCATTTT
CASGGPWSQHF
>.|.|TRBV2|TRBJ1-5
TGTGCCAGCAGTATGGGGGGTCAGCCCCAGCATTTT
CASSMGGQPQHF
>.|.|TRBV6-4|TRBJ2-6
TGTGCCAGCAGTGACGCGGAGTCTGGGGCCAACGTCCTGACTTTC
CASSDAESGANVLTF
>.|.|TRBV6-2/TRBV6-3|TRBJ1-2
TGTGCCAGCAGTTACGAGGGTACCTATGGCTACACCTTC
CASSYEGTYGYTF
>.|.|TRBV19|TRBJ1-1
TGTGCCAGTAGTGTCGACGGAGGGTTGAACACTGAAGCTTTCTTT
CASSVDGGLNTEAFF
>.|.|TRBV6-5|TRBJ2-6
TGTGCCAGCAGTAGGACAGACTCTGGGGCCAACGTCCTGACTTTC
CASSRTDSGANVLTF
>few|TRBD1|TRBV5-1|TRBJ1-3
TGCGCCAGCAGCTTCTCAGGGGGCGCTTCTGGAAACACCATATATTTT
CASSFSGGASGNTIYF
>.|TRBD2|TRBV19|TRBJ2-5
TGTGCCAGTAGTATTGTGGGGGGGGAGACCCAGTACTTC
CASSIVGGETQYF
>.|TRBD1|TRBV5-5|TRBJ1-5
TGTGCCAGCAGCCGGGGACAGGGTGGAAATCAGCCCCAGCATTTT
CASSRGQGGNQPQHF
>.|TRBD2|TRBV5-1|TRBJ2-1
TGCGCCAGCAGCTTGACCCTAGCGGGATACAATGAGCAGTTCTTC
CASSLTLAGYNEQFF
>.|.|TRBV6-6|TRBJ2-4
TGTGCCAGCAGCTCCAGGGGGGTACTAGCCAAAAACATTCAGTACTTC
CASSSRGVLAKNIQYF
>.|TRBD1|TRBV18|TRBJ2-7
TGTGCCAGCTCACGGCTCGGACAGGGCTACGAGCAGTACTTC
CASSRLGQGYEQYF
>.|.|TRBV9|TRBJ1-1
TGTGCCAGCAGCGTATCAGGTAACACTGAAGCTTTCTTT
CASSVSGNTEAFF
>.|.|TRBV15|TRBJ2-5
TGTGCCACCAGCAGAGCCCGACTAGGTGCAGAGACCCAGTACTTC
CATSRARLGAETQYF
>once|TRBD1|TRBV5-1|TRBJ1-3
TGCGCCAGCAGAGGTCAGGGGGCAAGTGGAAACACCATATATTTT
CASRGQGASGNTIYF
>.|TRBD2|TRBV7-3|TRBJ2-5
TGTGCCAGCAGCGCTAGACCGGGACTAGGGGAGACCCAGTACTTC
CASSARPGLGETQYF
>.|.|TRBV6-5|TRBJ2-3
TGTGCCAGCAGTTTCCGGACAGGCACAGATACGCAGTATTTT
CASSFRTGTDTQYF
>.|TRBD1|TRBV5-5|TRBJ1-6
TGTGCCAGCAGGCGGGACAGTGGACAAGGTTCACCCCTCCACTTT
CASRRDSGQGSPLHF